This T cell receptor beta chain emerged from a study of shared clonotypes between healthy human individuals. CDR1 and CDR2 (germline): SQVTM, ANQGSEA. Between the trimmed V and J ends, which lost 7 bases and 3 bases, there was a span of 8 bases. The CDR3 is 11 residues long. The repertoire was sequenced with immunoSEQ multiplex PCR; TCRdb's copy has only in-frame clones and lacks some. Of over a million clones detected, roughly 80% appear once; the ten largest clones hold roughly 1.4%. Notes on the study in general: Even with large depth, rarefaction showed that sorted-subset sequencing was incomplete.

On this clone: What it binds is unknown.

The chain is built from TRBV29-1 and TRBJ2-3; the D is unclear. This TCR came from a man between 18 and 29 years old in good health. Sequenced: memory CD4+ T cells sorted from blood. Subset indicated: CD45RA-negative fraction. Here the CDR3 DNA reads TGCAGCGCCCACCAGACAGATACGCAGTATTTT. This codes for CSAHQTDTQYF.